This T cell receptor (beta chain) was documented in a study of OX40 agonist ivuxolimab in advanced cancers. The table came from immunoSEQ multiplex PCR; TCRdb's copy has only in-frame clones and leaves some out. The sample yields about 89,000 clones, 86% seen once. Trimming pared 2 bases from V and 2 bases from J, leaving 9 bases between. This CDR3 spans 15 amino acids. The V gene's germline CDR1 is ENHRY and CDR2 SYGVKD. Here the sequenced sample was CD4+ or CD8+ T cells sorted from blood, taken in a trial of the OX40 agonist ivuxolimab. The clonotype comes from an adult with an advanced solid tumor such as melanoma, head and neck, liver or kidney cancer. V is TRBV10-3 and J is TRBJ2-2; tentatively, D is TRBD2 (6 bases). The CDR3 protein is CAISEAGTNTGELFF. For the CDR3, the DNA is TGTGCCATCAGTGAGGCCGGGACTAACACCGGGGAGCTGTTTTTT.